Below, one T cell receptor (beta chain) is given with its context. PCR primers comprised 60 Vbeta and 13 Jbeta primers. Sequencing was performed with immunoSEQ multiplex PCR; in TCRdb, only in-frame clones are kept and a portion is missing. The sample contains 150,000 to 200,000 clones, over 60% of which appear only once. Unmatched junction bases numbered 7, after V lost 0 bases and J lost 0 bases. The CDR3 loop spans 18 amino acids. Germline V lookup: CDR1 SGHRS, CDR2 YFSETQ. This specimen comes from a study of cytomegalovirus exposure and HLA in healthy donors. This TCR was sampled from a woman in her forties or fifties in good health and CMV-seronegative. The V gene is TRBV5-1, the J gene TRBJ2-7, with 12 nucleotides matching TRBD2. The sequenced sample was PBMCs. The CDR3 DNA reads as TGCGCCAGCAGCTTGGGTGGACTAGCGGGGTTCAGCTCCTACGAGCAGTACTTC. This codes for CASSLGGLAGFSSYEQYF. Based on the CDR3 plus reference TRBV5-1 and TRBJ2-7, the full variable domain is KAGVTQTPRYLIKTRGQQVTLSCSPISGHRSVSWYQQTPGQGLQFLFEYFSETQRNKGNFPGRFSGRQFSNSRSEMNVSTLELGDSALYLCASSLGGLAGFSSYEQYFGPGTRLTVT.